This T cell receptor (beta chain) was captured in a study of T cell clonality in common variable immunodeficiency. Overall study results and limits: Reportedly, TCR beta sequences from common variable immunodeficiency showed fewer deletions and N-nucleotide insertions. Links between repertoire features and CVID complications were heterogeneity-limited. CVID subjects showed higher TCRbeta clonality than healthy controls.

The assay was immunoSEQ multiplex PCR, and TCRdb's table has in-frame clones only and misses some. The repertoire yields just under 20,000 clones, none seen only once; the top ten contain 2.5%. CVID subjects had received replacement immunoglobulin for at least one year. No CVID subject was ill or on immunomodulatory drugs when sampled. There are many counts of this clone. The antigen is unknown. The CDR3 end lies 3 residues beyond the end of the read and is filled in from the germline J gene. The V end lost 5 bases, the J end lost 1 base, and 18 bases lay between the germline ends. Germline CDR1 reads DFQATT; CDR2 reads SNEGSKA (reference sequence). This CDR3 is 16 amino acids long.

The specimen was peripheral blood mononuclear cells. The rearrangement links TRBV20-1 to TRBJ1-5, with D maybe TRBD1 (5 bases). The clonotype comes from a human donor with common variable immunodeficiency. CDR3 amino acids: CSAPSGAEGSNQPQHF. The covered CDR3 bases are TGCAGTGCTCCCTCTGGGGCAGAGGGGAGCAATCAGCCC.